A single sample is the source of the 27 T cell receptor beta chains below, sequenced in a study of T cell responses to AZD1222 COVID-19 vaccine. Measured with immunoSEQ multiplex PCR; TCRdb has only the in-frame clones, and not every one. The data contain 120,000 or so clones, about 90% of them singletons. The sample in question was peripheral blood, obtained on day 0 of AZD1222 vaccination. These receptors were obtained from an adult in good health.

The chain joins TRBV9 to TRBJ1-2, with D perhaps TRBD1 (5 bases). CDR3 size: 14 residues. Trimming stripped 3 bases from V and 8 bases from J, with 17 bases between. Germline V gene sequence: CDR1 SGDLS, CDR2 YYNGEE. CDR3 loop: CASSAAGTIFGYTF. The DNA of the CDR3 is TGTGCCAGCAGCGCCGCCGGGACTATATTCGGCTACACCTTC.

This chain links TRBV29-1 with TRBJ1-4; D not certain. Between the trimmed V and J ends, which lost 5 bases and 8 bases, there was a span of 12 bases. This CDR3 has 12 residues. Germline V gene lookup returns CDR1 SQVTM and CDR2 ANQGSEA. In DNA, the CDR3 is TGCAGCGTTAATAAGGGAGACGAAAAACTGTTTTTT. This gives the protein CSVNKGDEKLFF.

This sequence joins TRBV28 and TRBJ2-1, with TRBD1 as a possible D gene (6 bases). V was pared by 2 bases and J by 0 bases, with 14 bases between. The CDR3 spans 17 residues. Germline CDR1 is MDHEN and CDR2 is SYDVKM. This CDR3 is CASSLEWDTSSYNEQFF. The CDR3 nucleotides are TGTGCCAGCAGTTTAGAATGGGACACCAGCTCCTACAATGAGCAGTTCTTC.

The chain couples TRBV7-3 to TRBJ2-3, with D hard to call. Germline V gives CDR1 SGHTA, CDR2 FQGTGA. V was shortened by 7 bases and J by 5 bases, with 16 bases between the two germline ends. The CDR3 is made up of 14 amino acids. The CDR3 loop is CASTRLGNGDTQYF. CDR3 sequence (DNA): TGTGCCAGCACCCGACTTGGAAACGGAGATACGCAGTATTTT.

The rearrangement uses TRBV4-1 and TRBJ2-7; unclear D gene. The germline gives CDR1 MGHRA, CDR2 YSYEKL. The CDR3 is 13 residues long. V lost 4 bases and J lost 2, with 9 bases in between. CDR3 coding DNA: TGCGCCAGCAGCCCCGGACGGACCTACGAGCAGTACTTC. Protein: CASSPGRTYEQYF.

The rearrangement joins TRBV19 to TRBJ1-5; the D is unclear. Germline values: CDR1 LNHDA, CDR2 SQIVND (reference sequence). The CDR3 contains 15 residues. Between the trimmed V and J ends, which lost 5 bases and 5 bases, there was a span of 16 bases. CDR3 protein: CASSSASGPYQPQHF. Here the CDR3 DNA reads TGTGCCAGTAGTTCCGCCTCTGGGCCGTATCAGCCCCAGCATTTT.

Remarks on this clone: At one end, the junction sequence differs from germline, possibly due to a read error. This CDR3 reads CASNEAGAYEQYF. The DNA for the CDR3 is TGTGCCAGCAATGAAGCGGGAGCTTACGAGCAGTACTTC. The chain is built from TRBV6-1 and TRBJ2-7; 8 bases match TRBD2. CDR3 size: 13 residues. Germline CDR1 reads MNHNS; CDR2 reads SASEGT.

V usage is TRBV7-9 and J usage is TRBJ2-3, with D perhaps being TRBD1 or TRBD2 (5 bases each). CDR1 is SEHNR, CDR2 FQNEAQ, per germline (reference sequence). Trimming removed 1 base from V and 2 bases from J, with 7 bases in between. The CDR3 is made up of 14 amino acids. The CDR3 reads CASSLGGITDTQYF. CDR3 sequence (DNA): TGTGCCAGCAGCTTAGGGGGGATCACAGATACGCAGTATTTT.

The gene calls are TRBV5-1 and TRBJ2-7, with 7 positions matching TRBD2. The CDR3 has 13 amino acids. J was trimmed by 3 bases and V by 1 base; bases with no gene match: 1. Germline CDR1 and CDR2: SGHRS and YFSETQ. This chain's CDR3 is CASSLWGGYEQYF. The CDR3 bases are TGCGCCAGCAGCTTGTGGGGGGGCTACGAGCAGTACTTC.

CDR3 in DNA: TGTGCCATCAGTGCTTCAGGGGACGGTGGCTACACCTTC. This translates into CAISASGDGGYTF. V and J are TRBV10-3 and TRBJ1-2; D possibly corresponds to TRBD1 (6 bases). The ends were cut back, 4 bases at V and 7 bases at J, with 13 bases in the middle. The CDR3 contains 13 residues. Germline lookup yields CDR1 ENHRY and CDR2 SYGVKD.

The rearrangement uses TRBV7-8 and TRBJ2-7; D is unresolved. Trimming removed 1 base from V and 2 bases from J, with 18 bases in between. The CDR3 sequence is 17 residues long. From germline, CDR1 is SGHVS and CDR2 FQNEAQ. In nucleotides, the CDR3 is TGTGCCAGCAGCTTAGTATTCGGTGAGTCCGCGCCCTACGAGCAGTACTTC. Residues: CASSLVFGESAPYEQYF.

This chain links TRBV28 with TRBJ2-2, with D hard to call. This CDR3 is built from 12 residues. Germline-derived CDR1 and CDR2 are MDHEN and SYDVKM. The V gene lost 4 bases and the J gene lost 7 bases, with 7 bases spanning the gap. The CDR3, as DNA: TGTGCCAGCAGTTCAGCAGTCGGGGAGCTGTTTTTT. Protein product: CASSSAVGELFF.

Written as DNA, the CDR3 is TGTGCCAGCAGCTTAGTTAGGGAGCAGTTCTTC. Its translation: CASSLVREQFF. The chain employs TRBV11-2 and TRBJ2-1, with D uncertain. Trimming took 1 base from V and 10 from J, leaving 5 bases between them. This CDR3 contains 11 residues. Germline V CDR1 and CDR2: SGHAT, FQNNGV.

The chain carries TRBV19 and TRBJ1-6; D not certain. V gave up 7 bases and J gave up 5 bases, with 15 bases separating them. The CDR3 covers 15 residues. Germline CDR1 LNHDA, CDR2 SQIVND (reference sequence). DNA of the CDR3: TGTGCCAGTACTCCAAGGGTCACGGATAATTCACCCCTCCACTTT. Its translation: CASTPRVTDNSPLHF.

This clone was counted once. This sequence joins TRBV30 and TRBJ1-1; 12 bases are shared with TRBD1. This CDR3 is built from 14 residues. CDR1 GTSNPN and CDR2 SVGIG come from the germline V gene (reference sequence). Germline trimming cut 3 bases from V and 11 bases from J; bases unmatched to any gene: 10. This chain's CDR3 is CAWRPPGTGGVAFF. CDR3 nucleotides: TGTGCCTGGAGACCCCCCGGGACAGGGGGCGTCGCTTTCTTT.

This sequence joins TRBV19 and TRBJ2-3; possibly TRBD2 for D (6 bases). Per the germline V gene, CDR1 is LNHDA and CDR2 is SQIVND (reference sequence). The length of the CDR3 is 17 residues. V lost 2 bases, J lost 3 bases, and 18 bases lay in between. CDR3 sequence (DNA): TGTGCCAGTAGTATATGGGCGGCGGGAAGCGATACAGATACGCAGTATTTT. It codes for CASSIWAAGSDTDTQYF.

This chain uses TRBV2 with TRBJ1-2; tentative D call: TRBD1 (6 bases). Trimming left V 6 bases short and J 6 bases short, with 14 bases between. The CDR3 is 13 residues long. Germline loops: CDR1 SNHLY, CDR2 FYNNEI. The CDR3 coding sequence is TGTGCCAGCAGCGGACAGATAAGTAATGGCTACACCTTC. Translated: CASSGQISNGYTF.

The chain has TRBV27 and TRBJ2-1, with 7 bases that match TRBD2. The CDR3 covers 13 residues. J gave up 9 bases and V 3 bases, and 5 bases lay outside the gene matches. Germline V gene sequence: CDR1 MNHEY, CDR2 SMNVEV (reference sequence). This CDR3 is CASSFPGGGEQFF. The CDR3 DNA is TGTGCCAGCAGTTTCCCGGGGGGAGGTGAGCAGTTCTTC.

The chain has TRBV20-1 and TRBJ1-5, with D tentatively TRBD1 (5 bases). CDR1 and CDR2 (germline): DFQATT, SNEGSKA (reference sequence). V was cut by 3 bases and J by 3 bases, with 9 bases left in between. CDR3 size: 13 residues. The CDR3 here is CSASQGFNQPQHF. The CDR3 nucleotides are TGCAGTGCTAGTCAGGGATTCAATCAGCCCCAGCATTTT.

V gene TRBV28 combines with J gene TRBJ2-3; D remains unclear. V was cut by 5 bases and J by 4 bases, with 16 bases left in between. Germline V lookup: CDR1 MDHEN, CDR2 SYDVKM. There are 15 residues in the CDR3. CDR3 sequence (DNA): TGTGCCAGCAGTCTCCCAAGCTGGTCGTCAGATACGCAGTATTTT. Its protein product is CASSLPSWSSDTQYF.

The chain has TRBV19 and TRBJ1-4; the D is unclear. The CDR3 consists of 15 residues. Germline CDR1 reads LNHDA; CDR2 reads SQIVND (reference sequence). Between the trimmed V and J ends, which lost 3 bases and 8 bases, there was a span of 16 bases. CDR3 nucleotides: TGTGCCAGTAGTATTCAGCCCCTAGGAAGAGAAAAACTGTTTTTT. Protein product: CASSIQPLGREKLFF.

This sequence joins TRBV13 and TRBJ2-3, with D unclear. This CDR3 spans 12 amino acids. The ends were cut back, 5 bases at V and 5 bases at J, with 8 bases in the middle. Germline V CDR1 and CDR2: PRHDT, FYEKMQ (reference sequence). DNA for the CDR3: TGTGCCAGCAGCCTCAAGGGAGATACGCAGTATTTT. It yields the protein CASSLKGDTQYF.

This rearrangement joins TRBV12-3 or TRBV12-4 to TRBJ1-2; D is unclear. This CDR3 contains 12 residues. Trimming removed 6 bases at V and 8 bases at J, with 13 bases between. CDR3 in DNA: TGTGCCAGCAGCTCCGCCAGGAACGGCTACACCTTC. Its translation is CASSSARNGYTF.

J is TRBJ2-7 and V is TRBV6-5; no firm D call. Trimming left V 0 bases short and J 3 bases short, with 9 bases between. The CDR3 has 14 residues. Germline CDR1 and CDR2: MNHEY and SVGAGI. In nucleotides, the CDR3 is TGTGCCAGCAGTTACTCGTCAGGAGACTACGAGCAGTACTTC. Translated, it gives CASSYSSGDYEQYF.

V gene TRBV7-9 combines with J gene TRBJ1-1, with 8 bases fitting TRBD1. The CDR3 is 16 residues long. Germline V CDR1 and CDR2: SEHNR, FQNEAQ (reference sequence). The ends lost 5 bases at V and 1 base at J; junction bases unmatched: 9. CDR3 bases: TGTGCCAGCAGCCCTATCCCGGGACAGGAGAACACTGAAGCTTTCTTT. This codes for CASSPIPGQENTEAFF.

This chain connects TRBV7-9 to TRBJ1-3; D is unclear. Germline V gene data show CDR1 as SEHNR and CDR2 as FQNEAQ (reference sequence). This CDR3 has 13 residues. The ends were cut back, 2 bases at V and 6 bases at J, with 8 bases in the middle. CDR3 sequence: CASSLSPENTIYF. CDR3 bases: TGTGCCAGCAGCTTATCTCCCGAAAACACCATATATTTT.

This chain uses TRBV7-3 with TRBJ2-2; D remains unclear. The CDR3 is made up of 14 amino acids. Trimming removed 5 bases at V and 0 bases at J, with 7 bases between. Germline CDR1 SGHTA, CDR2 FQGTGA. The CDR3 bases are TGTGCCAGCAGCCTCATCGCGAACACCGGGGAGCTGTTTTTT. Its protein product is CASSLIANTGELFF.